This T cell receptor (beta chain) was sequenced during a study of cytomegalovirus exposure and HLA in healthy donors. Study-level information: Across a few hundred genotyped donors, 81% landed in the Caucasian-associated ancestry cluster.

PCR used 60 Vbeta primers and 13 Jbeta primers. The repertoire was sequenced with immunoSEQ multiplex PCR; TCRdb's copy has only in-frame clones and lacks some. Seen here are hundreds of thousands of clones, less than 85% observed once, and the top ten hold 0.63%. For this clone: Its antigen remains unidentified.

The germline V gene encodes CDR1 SEHNR and CDR2 FQNEAQ (reference sequence). The CDR3 consists of 15 residues. V lost 5 bases to trimming and J lost 1 base; unmatched junction nucleotides: 7. Study outcomes and limitations: An analysis was carried out at a later point. It showed that HLA-associated TCR beta chains were more clonally expanded than equally common non-associated chains. Common viral pathogens were later found to be apparently linked to several of the most significant clusters. V segments that were indistinguishable, TRBV6-2 and TRBV6-3 among them, were omitted from analysis.

This clonotype originated in a man younger than 35 in good health and CMV-seronegative. V usage is TRBV7-9 and J usage is TRBJ1-1; TRBD1 aligns across 7 bases. Sequencing input: PBMCs. The CDR3 is CASSQRQGKNTEAFF. As DNA, the CDR3 is TGTGCCAGCAGCCAAAGACAGGGCAAGAACACTGAAGCTTTCTTT.